This TCR beta chain was recorded in a study of T cell responses to AZD1222 COVID-19 vaccine. Investigators merged groups given second doses at roughly 4 or roughly 12 weeks. Using immunoSEQ multiplex PCR, the repertoire was profiled, and TCRdb retains in-frame clones only, with some absent. The table lists about 5,000 clones, roughly 90% of them singletons. Study-wide points: Vaccination with two AZD1222 doses was followed by a rise in Spike-specific TCR breadth and depth.

Of note for this clone: Its antigen is currently unknown.

Losses at the gene ends were 2 bases for V and 8 bases for J; bases not matched to a gene: 2. The CDR3 is 15 amino acids. Germline V lookup: CDR1 MNHEY, CDR2 SVGAGI. The receptor comes from an adult who received the AZD1222 COVID-19 vaccine. The gene calls are TRBV6-5 and TRBJ2-1; TRBD2 matches 14 bases. The sample here was peripheral blood, taken 28 days after the second AZD1222 dose. CDR3 protein: CASSYQGLAGDEQFF. CDR3 DNA: TGTGCCAGCAGTTACCAGGGACTAGCGGGAGATGAGCAGTTCTTC.